Included here is one T cell receptor beta chain sequence, with context. This entry is derived from a study of cytomegalovirus exposure and HLA in healthy donors. CDR1 and CDR2 from the germline V gene are MNHNS and SASEGT. V was pared by 3 bases and J by 6 bases, with 5 bases of the junction left unmatched. The CDR3 extends over 14 amino acids. Primers: 60 Vbeta forward and 13 Jbeta reverse. The repertoire was sequenced with immunoSEQ multiplex PCR; TCRdb's copy has only in-frame clones and lacks some. The table lists some 160,000 clones, about 72% of them singletons, with roughly 2% in the top ten. This receptor was taken from a middle-aged man in good health and CMV-seronegative. The V and J genes are TRBV6-1 and TRBJ2-3, with 8 bases fitting TRBD1. Source material: PBMCs. The CDR3 reads CASSDWTGSDTQYF. CDR3 sequence (DNA): TGTGCCAGCAGTGATTGGACAGGGTCGGATACGCAGTATTTT.